This T cell receptor (beta chain) was sequenced for a study of T-cell memory formation after mild COVID-19. Study-level information: TCR clusters were mostly donor specific. Study-wide points: Clones contracting day 15 to 85 were balanced CD4/CD8; later expanders leaned CD4+. Contracting CD4+ clones sat mainly in CM and EM; CD8+ in EMRA.

Constant-segment primers served in 5'RACE that generated TCR alpha and TCR beta cDNA libraries bearing sample barcodes and UMIs. In TCRdb, the 5' RACE reads were re-called with MiXCR into one record per CDR3 protein. The sample lists more than 80,000 distinct CDR3 sequences, approximately 15% occurring once. In regard to this clonotype: Antigen unknown.

This TCR was recovered from an adult woman who had mild COVID-19 (a few samples of this study predate the infection). Cell type and time point are not known. Sequenced: PBMCs or a T cell subset sorted from them (not recorded which).

This CDR3 reads CASSYDSSGPGDIQYF. DNA of the CDR3: TGTGCCAGCAGCTATGATAGCTCGGGCCCGGGGGACATTCAGTACTTC. This chain connects TRBV9 to TRBJ2-4; D is perhaps TRBD2 (6 bases). The CDR3 runs 16 residues. Germline V gene sequence: CDR1 SGDLS, CDR2 YYNGEE. Trimming took 4 bases from V and 8 from J, leaving 22 bases between them.